The source of this TCR beta chain is a study of blood T cell repertoires in COVID-19. Turning to the study itself: The United States, Italy and Spain were the sources of the acute and convalescent COVID-19 samples. T cells, B-cell-depleted T cells, or PBMCs supplied cDNA or gDNA.

Trimming removed 1 base from V and 4 bases from J, with 11 bases in between. The germline V gene has CDR1 SGHAT and CDR2 FQDESV (reference sequence). The CDR3 contains 14 residues. As originally analysed: For nucleated cells, counts were estimated from reference gene primer amplification. Sequencing was performed with immunoSEQ multiplex PCR; in TCRdb, only in-frame clones are kept and a portion is missing. The D gene and trimming were derived from the DNA, and the V and J assignments and clone size from that table. The table shows 470,000 or so clones, with around 88% occurring only once. Material for sequencing was peripheral blood. The chain recombines TRBV11-1 with TRBJ2-7; tentatively, D is TRBD1 (5 bases). This clonotype originated in a woman aged 30 to 39 with acute or convalescent COVID-19. The DNA for the CDR3 is TGTGCCAGCAGCTTAGGACAGTTCGGGTACGAGCAGTACTTC. This gives the protein CASSLGQFGYEQYF.